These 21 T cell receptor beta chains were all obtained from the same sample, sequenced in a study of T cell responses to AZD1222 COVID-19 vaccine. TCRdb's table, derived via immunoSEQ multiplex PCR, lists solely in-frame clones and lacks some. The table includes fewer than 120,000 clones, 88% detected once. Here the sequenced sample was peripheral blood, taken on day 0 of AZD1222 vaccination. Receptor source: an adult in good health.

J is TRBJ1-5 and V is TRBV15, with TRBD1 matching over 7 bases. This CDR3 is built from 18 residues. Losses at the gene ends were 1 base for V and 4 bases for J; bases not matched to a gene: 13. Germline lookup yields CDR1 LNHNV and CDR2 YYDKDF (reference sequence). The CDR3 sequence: CATSRADGFRDRNQPQHF. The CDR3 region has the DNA TGTGCCACCAGCAGAGCTGATGGATTCCGGGACAGAAATCAGCCCCAGCATTTT.

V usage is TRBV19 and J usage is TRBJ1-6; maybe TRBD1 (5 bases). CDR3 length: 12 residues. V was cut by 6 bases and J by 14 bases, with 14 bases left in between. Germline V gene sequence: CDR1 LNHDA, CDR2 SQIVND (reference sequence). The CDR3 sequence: CASSTKGHTLHF. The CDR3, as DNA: TGTGCCAGTAGCACTAAAGGACACACCCTCCACTTT.

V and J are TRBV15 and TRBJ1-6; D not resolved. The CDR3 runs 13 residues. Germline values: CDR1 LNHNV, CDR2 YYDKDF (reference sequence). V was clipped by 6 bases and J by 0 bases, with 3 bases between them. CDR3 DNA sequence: TGTGCCACCAGGGTCTCCTATAATTCACCCCTCCACTTT. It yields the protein CATRVSYNSPLHF.

CDR3 nucleotides: TGTGCCAGCAGCCTCGGAGACAGGGACGGAATCGATCAGCCCCAGCATTTT. Residues: CASSLGDRDGIDQPQHF. The V call is TRBV7-9, the J call TRBJ1-5; 7 positions match TRBD1. Germline-derived CDR1 and CDR2 are SEHNR and FQNEAQ (reference sequence). The J segment lost 5 bases and the V segment lost 5 bases, leaving 15 bases of the junction unmatched. CDR3 length: 17 residues.

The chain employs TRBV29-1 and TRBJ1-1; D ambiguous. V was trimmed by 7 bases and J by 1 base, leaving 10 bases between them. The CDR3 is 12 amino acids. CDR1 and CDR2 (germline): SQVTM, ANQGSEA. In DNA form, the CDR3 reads TGCAGCGCCCAAAGAGGGAACACTGAAGCTTTCTTT. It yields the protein CSAQRGNTEAFF.

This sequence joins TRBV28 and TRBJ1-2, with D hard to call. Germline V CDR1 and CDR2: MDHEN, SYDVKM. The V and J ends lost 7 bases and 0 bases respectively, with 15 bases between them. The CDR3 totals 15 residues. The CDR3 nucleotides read TGTGCCAGCAACCTGGCGGGTTTTTCTAACTATGGCTACACCTTC. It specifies CASNLAGFSNYGYTF.

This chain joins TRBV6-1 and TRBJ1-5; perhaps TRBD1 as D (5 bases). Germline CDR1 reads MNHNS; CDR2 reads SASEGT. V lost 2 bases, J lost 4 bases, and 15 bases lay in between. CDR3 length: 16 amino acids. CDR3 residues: CASSEFGAGYNQPQHF. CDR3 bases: TGTGCCAGCAGTGAATTCGGGGCAGGCTATAATCAGCCCCAGCATTTT.

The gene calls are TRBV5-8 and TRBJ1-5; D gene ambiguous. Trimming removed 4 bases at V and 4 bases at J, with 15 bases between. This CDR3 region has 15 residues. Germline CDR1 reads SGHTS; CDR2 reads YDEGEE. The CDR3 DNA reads TGTGCCAGCAGCGGCGGGCGCATCTCAAATCAGCCCCAGCATTTT. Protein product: CASSGGRISNQPQHF.

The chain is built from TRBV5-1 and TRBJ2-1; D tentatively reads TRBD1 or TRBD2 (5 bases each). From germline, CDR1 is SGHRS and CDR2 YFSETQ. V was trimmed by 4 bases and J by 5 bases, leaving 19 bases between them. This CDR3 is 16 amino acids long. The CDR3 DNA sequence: TGCGCCAGCAGCCGTCGAGGGGCCTCCCATGACAATGAGCAGTTCTTC. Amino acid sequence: CASSRRGASHDNEQFF.

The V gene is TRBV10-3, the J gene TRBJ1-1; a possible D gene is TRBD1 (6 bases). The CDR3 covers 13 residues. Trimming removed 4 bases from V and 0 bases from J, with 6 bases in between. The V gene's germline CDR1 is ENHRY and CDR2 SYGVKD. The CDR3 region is CAISGGLNTEAFF. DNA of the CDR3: TGTGCCATCAGTGGGGGGCTGAACACTGAAGCTTTCTTT.

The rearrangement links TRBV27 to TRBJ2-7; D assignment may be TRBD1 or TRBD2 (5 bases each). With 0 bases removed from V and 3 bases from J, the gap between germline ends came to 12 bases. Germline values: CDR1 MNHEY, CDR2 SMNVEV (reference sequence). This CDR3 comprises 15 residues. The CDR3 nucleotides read TGTGCCAGCAGTTTATCGGGGACCCCATACTACGAGCAGTACTTC. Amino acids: CASSLSGTPYYEQYF.

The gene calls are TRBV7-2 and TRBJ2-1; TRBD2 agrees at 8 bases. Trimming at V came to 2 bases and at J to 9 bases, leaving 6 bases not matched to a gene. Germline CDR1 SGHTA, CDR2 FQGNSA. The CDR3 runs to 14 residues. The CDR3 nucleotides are TGTGCCAGCAGCTTAAGCGGGAGTACCGGTGAGCAGTTCTTC. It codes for CASSLSGSTGEQFF.

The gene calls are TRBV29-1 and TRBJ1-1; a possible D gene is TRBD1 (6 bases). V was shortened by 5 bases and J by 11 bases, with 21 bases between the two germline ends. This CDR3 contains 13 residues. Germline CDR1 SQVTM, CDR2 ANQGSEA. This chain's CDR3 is CSVNSGWGAPAFF. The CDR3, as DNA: TGCAGCGTTAACTCGGGCTGGGGGGCGCCGGCTTTCTTT.

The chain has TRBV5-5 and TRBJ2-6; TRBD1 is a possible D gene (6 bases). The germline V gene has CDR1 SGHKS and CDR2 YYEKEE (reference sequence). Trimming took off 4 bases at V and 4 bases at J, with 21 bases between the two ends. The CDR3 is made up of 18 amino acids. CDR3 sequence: CASSADRQLSKGANVLTF. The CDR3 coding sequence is TGTGCCAGCAGCGCGGACAGACAGTTGAGTAAGGGGGCCAACGTCCTGACTTTC.

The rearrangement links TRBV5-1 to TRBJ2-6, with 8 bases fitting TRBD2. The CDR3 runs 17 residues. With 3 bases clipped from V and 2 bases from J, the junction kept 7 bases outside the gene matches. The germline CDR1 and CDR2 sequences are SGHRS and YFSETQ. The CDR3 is CASSSGGPAPGANVLTF. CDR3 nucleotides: TGCGCCAGCAGCTCGGGAGGGCCAGCCCCTGGGGCCAACGTCCTGACTTTC. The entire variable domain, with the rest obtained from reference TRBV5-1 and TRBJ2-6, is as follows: KAGVTQTPRYLIKTRGQQVTLSCSPISGHRSVSWYQQTPGQGLQFLFEYFSETQRNKGNFPGRFSGRQFSNSRSEMNVSTLELGDSALYLCASSSGGPAPGANVLTFGAGSRLTVL.

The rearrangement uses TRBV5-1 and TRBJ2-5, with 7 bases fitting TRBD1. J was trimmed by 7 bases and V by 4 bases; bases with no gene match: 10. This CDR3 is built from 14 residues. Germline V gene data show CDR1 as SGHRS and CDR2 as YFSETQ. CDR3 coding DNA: TGCGCCAGCAGCCCTGACAGGGCTCAGGGGACCCAGTACTTC. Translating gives CASSPDRAQGTQYF.

The CDR3 region is CASSIAGTGSSTDTQYF. As DNA, the CDR3 is TGTGCCAGTAGTATAGCCGGGACAGGGTCTAGCACAGATACGCAGTATTTT. The V call is TRBV19, the J call TRBJ2-3; 9 bases fit TRBD1. The CDR3 is made up of 17 amino acids. Germline assignment: CDR1 LNHDA and CDR2 SQIVND (reference sequence). Trimming took 1 base from V and 0 from J; bases not matched to a gene: 5.

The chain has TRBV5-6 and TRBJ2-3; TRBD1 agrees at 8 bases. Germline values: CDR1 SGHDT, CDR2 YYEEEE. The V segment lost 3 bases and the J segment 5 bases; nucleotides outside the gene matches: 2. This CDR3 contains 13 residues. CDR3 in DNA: TGTGCCAGCAGCTGGACAGGGCAAGATACGCAGTATTTT. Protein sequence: CASSWTGQDTQYF.

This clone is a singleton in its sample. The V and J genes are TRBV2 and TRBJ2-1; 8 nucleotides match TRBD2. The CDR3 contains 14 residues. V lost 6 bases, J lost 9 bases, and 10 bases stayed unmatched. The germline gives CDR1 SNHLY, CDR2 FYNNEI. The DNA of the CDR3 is TGTGCCAGCAGAGGACTAGCATCGTTGGGTGAGCAGTTCTTC. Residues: CASRGLASLGEQFF.

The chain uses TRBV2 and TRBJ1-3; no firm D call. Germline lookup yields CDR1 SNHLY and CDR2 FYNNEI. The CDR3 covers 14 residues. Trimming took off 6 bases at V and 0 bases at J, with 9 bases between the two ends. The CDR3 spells CASRAVSSGNTIYF. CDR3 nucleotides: TGTGCCAGCAGGGCAGTCAGCTCTGGAAACACCATATATTTT.

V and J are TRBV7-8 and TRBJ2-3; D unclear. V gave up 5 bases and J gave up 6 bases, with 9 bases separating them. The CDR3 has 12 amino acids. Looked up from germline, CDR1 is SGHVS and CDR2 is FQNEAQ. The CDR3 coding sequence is TGTGCCAGCAGCCCAGCGAGGGATACGCAGTATTTT. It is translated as CASSPARDTQYF.